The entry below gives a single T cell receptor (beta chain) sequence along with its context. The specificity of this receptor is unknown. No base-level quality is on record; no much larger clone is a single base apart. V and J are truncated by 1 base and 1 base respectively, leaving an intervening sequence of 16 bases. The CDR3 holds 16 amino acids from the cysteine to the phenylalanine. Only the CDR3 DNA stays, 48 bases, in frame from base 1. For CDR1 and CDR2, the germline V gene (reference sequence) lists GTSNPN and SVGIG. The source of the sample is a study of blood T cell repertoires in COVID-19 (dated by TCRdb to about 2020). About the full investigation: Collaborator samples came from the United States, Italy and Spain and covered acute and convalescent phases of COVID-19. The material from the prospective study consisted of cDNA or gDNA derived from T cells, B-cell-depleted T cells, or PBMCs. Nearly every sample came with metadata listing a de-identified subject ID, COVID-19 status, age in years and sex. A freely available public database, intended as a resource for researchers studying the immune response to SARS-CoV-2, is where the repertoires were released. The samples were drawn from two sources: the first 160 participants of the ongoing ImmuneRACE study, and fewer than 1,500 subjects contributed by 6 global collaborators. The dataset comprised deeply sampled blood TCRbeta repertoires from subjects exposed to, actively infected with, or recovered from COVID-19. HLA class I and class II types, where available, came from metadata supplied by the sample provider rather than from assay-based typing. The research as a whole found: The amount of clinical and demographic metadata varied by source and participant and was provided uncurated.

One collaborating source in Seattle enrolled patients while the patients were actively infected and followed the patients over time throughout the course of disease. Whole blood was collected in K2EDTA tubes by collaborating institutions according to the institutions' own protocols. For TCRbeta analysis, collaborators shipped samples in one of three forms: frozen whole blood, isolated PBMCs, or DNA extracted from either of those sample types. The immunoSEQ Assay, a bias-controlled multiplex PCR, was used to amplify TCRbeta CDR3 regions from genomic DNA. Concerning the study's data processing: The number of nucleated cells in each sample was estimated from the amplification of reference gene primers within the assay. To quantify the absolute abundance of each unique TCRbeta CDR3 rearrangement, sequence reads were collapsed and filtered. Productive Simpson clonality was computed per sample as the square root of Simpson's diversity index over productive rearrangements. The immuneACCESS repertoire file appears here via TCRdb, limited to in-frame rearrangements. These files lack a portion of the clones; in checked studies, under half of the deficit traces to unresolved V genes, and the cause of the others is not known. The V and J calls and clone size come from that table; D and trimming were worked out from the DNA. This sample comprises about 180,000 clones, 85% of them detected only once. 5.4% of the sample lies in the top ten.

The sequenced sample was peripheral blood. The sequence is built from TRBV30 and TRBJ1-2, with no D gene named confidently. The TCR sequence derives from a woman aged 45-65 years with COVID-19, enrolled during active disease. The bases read TGTGCCTGGAGTGGAGCACGGAGCTCCTTTAACTATGGCTACACCTTC. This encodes CAWSGARSSFNYGYTF.